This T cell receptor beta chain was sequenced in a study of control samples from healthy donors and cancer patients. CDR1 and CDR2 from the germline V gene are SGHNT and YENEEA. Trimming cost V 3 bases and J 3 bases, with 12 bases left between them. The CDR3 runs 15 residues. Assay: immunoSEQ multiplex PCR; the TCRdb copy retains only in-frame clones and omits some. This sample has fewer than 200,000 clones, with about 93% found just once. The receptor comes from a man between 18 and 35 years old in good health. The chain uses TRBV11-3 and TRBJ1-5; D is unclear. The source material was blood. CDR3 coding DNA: TGTGCCAGCAGCTTTGGCAGACTCGTCAATCAGCCCCAGCATTTT. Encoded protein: CASSFGRLVNQPQHF. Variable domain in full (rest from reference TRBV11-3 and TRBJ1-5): EAGVVQSPRYKIIEKKQPVAFWCNPISGHNTLYWYLQNLGQGPELLIRYENEEAVDDSQLPKDRFSAERLKGVDSTLKIQPAELGDSAVYLCASSFGRLVNQPQHFGDGTRLSIL.